These T cell receptor beta chains were read from a single sample in a study of blood T cell repertoires in COVID-19. The table came from immunoSEQ multiplex PCR; TCRdb's copy has only in-frame clones and leaves some out. The sample has approximately 110,000 clones; more than 65% are singletons. The sample comprised peripheral blood. The receptors stem from an elderly woman with active or convalescent COVID-19. Both conserved end residues are part of each CDR3. Where a row states a size, it is once, few, many or the class of an expanded clone; other rows omit it.

abundance,j_gene,v_gene,CDR3aa
NA,TRBJ2-3,TRBV10-3,CAISESDRGITDTQYF
NA,TRBJ2-7,TRBV5-6,CASSLGGGLAYEQYF
NA,TRBJ2-1,TRBV7-6,CASSPGGSYNEQFF
NA,TRBJ2-7,TRBV18,CASSPQGSTATYEQYF
NA,TRBJ2-6,TRBV5-4,CASSLASSGANVLTF
once,TRBJ2-7,TRBV19,CASSMGTGGGEQYF
NA,TRBJ1-5,TRBV28,CASRGQGGRQPQHF
NA,TRBJ2-7,TRBV5-4,CASTSHGLYEQYF
NA,TRBJ2-7,TRBV28,CASSHKAGFSYEQYF
NA,TRBJ1-2,TRBV6-6,CASSYAGQGAAGYTF
NA,TRBJ2-5,TRBV5-4,CASSLPPGQETQYF
NA,TRBJ2-4,TRBV5-6,CASSSGGQGDIQYF
NA,TRBJ2-3,TRBV9,CASSVGGGRGTDTQYF
NA,TRBJ1-5,TRBV3-1/TRBV3-2,CASSQDRGQPQHF
NA,TRBJ2-7,TRBV30,CAWSFGQGEQYF
NA,TRBJ2-1,TRBV9,CASSVEWGLAFEQFF
NA,TRBJ2-1,TRBV5-1,CASSLLGRGYNEQFF
NA,TRBJ1-4,TRBV5-1,CASKWAEGTNEKLFF
NA,TRBJ1-1,TRBV7-9,CASSLDHASNTEAFF
NA,TRBJ1-5,TRBV4-2,CASSQTGGNQPQHF
NA,TRBJ2-5,TRBV4-1,CASSQEGGEETQYF
NA,TRBJ1-2,TRBV28,CASSLQVRGGYGYTF
NA,TRBJ1-1,TRBV5-6,CASSLPDRLNTEAFF
NA,TRBJ1-1,TRBV12-3/TRBV12-4,CASSLTGNTEAFF
NA,TRBJ2-3,TRBV6-5,CARGGTGAADTQYF
NA,TRBJ1-2,TRBV11-2,CASSLVGGDHYGYTF
NA,TRBJ2-7,TRBV7-2,CASNPAGGFLYEQYF
few,TRBJ1-2,TRBV5-4,CASSGTQGPFGGYTF
NA,TRBJ1-3,TRBV6-1,CASISGGTGNTIYF
few,TRBJ1-3,TRBV3-1/TRBV3-2,CASSQAQGRGTIYF
NA,TRBJ1-5,TRBV3-1/TRBV3-2,CASSPGQTNQPQHF
NA,TRBJ1-2,TRBV19,CASSIDLKGQGEGGYTF
NA,TRBJ2-5,TRBV24-1,CATSAPGETQYF
NA,TRBJ1-3,TRBV6-5,CASRTGSGNTIYF
NA,TRBJ2-1,TRBV19,CASSETSGSSSEQFF
NA,TRBJ1-1,TRBV28,CASSLTGAEAFF